This T cell receptor (beta chain) was recovered during a study of identical twins. General study results and limits: Whereas memory repertoires showed no such difference, abundant cord blood beta clonotypes carried fewer insertions. It was possible that invariant MAIT and iNKT cells partly confounded the zero-insertion analyses.

Template switching supplied a universal primer site; unique molecular identifiers were carried on the cDNA. TCRdb reprocessed the 5' RACE reads via MiXCR and lists one record per CDR3 protein. The repertoire holds roughly 250,000 distinct CDR3 sequences, 5.5% to 7% seen once, with around 3.4% in the top ten. The CDR3 covers 14 residues. This clonotype came up a few times. Its specificity is not known. These records were also assigned to another study, of yellow fever vaccine responses in identical twins.

The sequence came from a woman under 30 in good health. Sequenced input: memory (CD45RO+) T cells sorted from blood. This chain joins TRBV21-1 and TRBJ2-7; the listed D gene, TRBD1, was not tested against the DNA. TRBV21-1 is a pseudogene. CDR3 nucleotides: TGTGCCAGCAGCAAAGCCCAGGGGGCCCACGAGCAGTACTTC. It translates to CASSKAQGAHEQYF.